This T cell receptor (beta chain) came from a study of CD8 T cells in Susac syndrome. Germline assignment: CDR1 LGHNA and CDR2 YSLEER. CDR3 length: 17 residues. Concerning this clonotype itself: Mismatch with germline at one junction end may stem from a read error.

An amount of RNA that ranged from roughly 0.5 to 1 ug was reverse transcribed with random hexamers. TCRdb reprocessed the immunoSEQ multiplex PCR reads with MiXCR, giving one entry per CDR3 protein. Found here are approximately 160,000 distinct CDR3 sequences, roughly 95% of them singletons; the top ten hold approximately 0.12%. The TCR comes from a human donor with Susac syndrome. The chain has TRBV4-3 and TRBJ1-3; 9 nucleotides match TRBD1. What was sequenced was CD4+ T cells from PBMCs. The CDR3 DNA follows: TGCGCCAGCAGCCGGGGACAGGGAACAGGCTCTGGCAACACCATATATTTT. It yields the protein CASSRGQGTGSGNTIYF.